The source of this T cell receptor beta chain is a study of CD8 T cells in ankylosing spondylitis. With molecular barcodes, quantitative 5'-RACE was used to make the TCR beta libraries. TCRdb processed the 5' RACE reads anew with MiXCR; each CDR3 protein has one entry. The sample carries some 87,000 distinct CDR3 sequences, 27% recorded once. Study outcomes and limitations: CD8+ by phenotype, disease-linked clones were relatively rare in peripheral blood.

In the case of this clonotype: The antigen is unknown.

Per the germline V gene, CDR1 is SEHNR and CDR2 is FQNEAQ (reference sequence). CDR3 length: 14 amino acids. Trimming removed 1 base at V and 6 bases at J, with 7 bases between. The receptor was isolated from a male donor with ankylosing spondylitis or in good health (not recorded which). The sequenced material came from blood, either unsorted or a sorted T cell fraction (not recorded which). V and J are TRBV7-9 and TRBJ1-6; D perhaps matches TRBD1 (5 bases). The CDR3 DNA is TGTGCCAGCAGCTTAGGGGGCGGTAATTCACCCCTCCACTTT. This sequence encodes CASSLGGGNSPLHF.